Following are 31 T cell receptor beta chains from one sample sequenced in a study of blood T cell repertoires in COVID-19. Profiling relied on immunoSEQ multiplex PCR, and the TCRdb table lists in-frame clones only, not all of them. The table has about 70,000 clones, approximately 80% seen once. The sequenced sample consisted of peripheral blood. The receptor set was obtained from a human donor in a cohort sampled during active COVID-19.

The CDR3 spells CATSSGGTTYNEQFF. The DNA of the CDR3 is TGTGCCACCAGCAGTGGCGGGACCACCTACAATGAGCAGTTCTTC. The V and J genes are TRBV15 and TRBJ2-1; D might be TRBD2 (6 bases). V lost 3 bases and J lost 2, with 11 bases in between. CDR1 and CDR2 (germline): LNHNV, YYDKDF (reference sequence). The CDR3 is 15 amino acids.

V is TRBV10-2 and J is TRBJ2-7; 9 bases align to TRBD1. The CDR3 extends over 13 amino acids. Germline V gives CDR1 WSHSY, CDR2 SAAADI. With 5 bases clipped from V and 12 bases from J, the junction kept 11 bases outside the gene matches. The CDR3 loop is CASSTMDRGYPYF. The DNA for the CDR3 is TGCGCCAGCAGTACCATGGACAGGGGTTATCCGTACTTC.

V is TRBV23-1 and J is TRBJ1-2; possibly TRBD1 for D (5 bases). TRBV23-1 is given ORF status, its function remaining uncertain. This CDR3 region has 15 residues. The V and J ends lost 5 bases and 2 bases respectively, with 15 bases between them. The CDR3 DNA sequence: TGCGCCAGCAGTAATCTGGTCAGGGTAAACTATGGCTACACCTTC. This codes for CASSNLVRVNYGYTF.

The rearrangement links TRBV14 to TRBJ2-3; 7 bases line up with TRBD2. Germline assignment: CDR1 SGHDN and CDR2 FVKESK. The CDR3 covers 15 residues. V lost 1 base, J lost 2 bases, and 3 bases stayed unmatched. The CDR3 region is CASSQVAGYTDTQYF. DNA of the CDR3: TGTGCCAGCAGCCAAGTAGCGGGTTACACAGATACGCAGTATTTT.

The sample holds one count of this clone. The chain is built from TRBV2 and TRBJ2-2; D is possibly TRBD2 (5 bases). Trimming took 4 bases from V and 4 from J, leaving 10 bases between them. Germline V gene sequence: CDR1 SNHLY, CDR2 FYNNEI. CDR3 length: 14 amino acids. As DNA, the CDR3 is TGTGCCAGCAGTGGCGAGGCGGGCACCGGGGAGCTGTTTTTT. This encodes CASSGEAGTGELFF.

The chain links TRBV27 to TRBJ1-6, with no clear D. The CDR3 sequence is 14 residues long. Germline lookup yields CDR1 MNHEY and CDR2 SMNVEV (reference sequence). Trimming pared 6 bases from V and 1 base from J, leaving 7 bases between. CDR3 in DNA: TGTGCCAGCAGGGAGGATTCCTATAATTCACCCCTCCACTTT. Its protein product is CASREDSYNSPLHF.

The J gene is TRBJ1-2, the V gene TRBV29-1; 9 positions agree with TRBD1. CDR3 size: 13 residues. Losses at the gene ends were 5 bases for V and 5 bases for J; bases not matched to a gene: 6. Germline CDR1 and CDR2: SQVTM and ANQGSEA. The DNA of the CDR3 is TGCAGCGTTCAACAGGGGGCCGGATATGGCTACACCTTC. Translated: CSVQQGAGYGYTF.

The gene calls are TRBV3-1 (or the pseudogene TRBV3-2) and TRBJ1-1, with 8 bases lining up with TRBD1. Germline loops: CDR1 LGHDT, CDR2 YNNKEL (reference sequence). V lost 1 base, J lost 5 bases, and 12 bases stayed unmatched. The CDR3 sequence is 17 residues long. CDR3 region: CASSQGRTGLLWTEAFF. In nucleotides, the CDR3 is TGTGCCAGCAGCCAAGGGAGGACAGGGCTTTTATGGACTGAAGCTTTCTTT.

This clone came up a few times. Within the sample, other DNA sequences also encode this same CDR3. The chain carries TRBV29-1 and TRBJ2-1; 7 positions agree with TRBD1. Germline V CDR1 and CDR2: SQVTM, ANQGSEA. There are 15 residues in the CDR3. Germline trimming cut 1 base from V and 1 base from J; bases unmatched to any gene: 4. CDR3 protein: CSVEVWDSSYNEQFF. The CDR3 region has the DNA TGCAGCGTTGAAGTCTGGGACAGTTCCTACAATGAGCAGTTCTTC.

For the CDR3, the DNA is TGTGCCAGCAGGGGTGACGGCGCAGGGGGGGAGCAGTTCTTC. Its protein is CASRGDGAGGEQFF. The J gene is TRBJ2-1, the V gene TRBV28; a weak D match, TRBD1 (7 bases). The CDR3 contains 14 residues. Germline V gene lookup returns CDR1 MDHEN and CDR2 SYDVKM. Trimming shortened V by 6 bases and J by 10 bases, and 19 bases separated the two germline ends. Based on the CDR3 plus reference TRBV28 and TRBJ2-1, the full variable domain is DVKVTQSSRYLVKRTGEKVFLECVQDMDHENMFWYRQDPGLGLRLIYFSYDVKMKEKGDIPEGYSVSREKKERFSLILESASTNQTSMYLCASRGDGAGGEQFFGPGTRLTVL.

The chain couples TRBV28 to TRBJ2-1; a weak D match, TRBD2 (5 bases). The CDR3 runs to 15 residues. The germline CDR1 and CDR2 sequences are MDHEN and SYDVKM. V gave up 2 bases and J gave up 0 bases, with 8 bases separating them. CDR3 loop: CASSLLRGSYNEQFF. The CDR3 nucleotides are TGTGCCAGCAGTTTACTCCGGGGCTCCTACAATGAGCAGTTCTTC.

CDR3 sequence reads: CASSYRGPNTEAFF. The CDR3 DNA sequence: TGTGCCAGCTCCTACAGGGGGCCGAACACTGAAGCTTTCTTT. The genes are TRBV18 and TRBJ1-1; 9 nucleotides match TRBD1. Looked up from germline, CDR1 is KGHSH and CDR2 is LQKENI. Trimming cost V 6 bases and J 1 base; bases outside gene matches: 3. The CDR3 is 14 amino acids.

The chain uses TRBV7-2 and TRBJ2-1; 9 bases agree with TRBD2. Germline values: CDR1 SGHTA, CDR2 FQGNSA. V lost 0 bases to trimming and J lost 15 bases; unmatched junction nucleotides: 12. The CDR3 is 15 amino acids. The CDR3 DNA reads as TGTGCCAGCAGCTTAGCGGGTCTGGGGAGCGGGAGGTGGTTCTTC. Its protein is CASSLAGLGSGRWFF.

The chain recombines TRBV24-1 with TRBJ2-7; tentative D call: TRBD1 (6 bases). V was pared by 7 bases and J by 0 bases, with 24 bases between. Germline CDR1 is KGHDR and CDR2 is SFDVKD. The CDR3 has 18 residues. This CDR3 reads CATRKFPSGTLSSYEQYF. CDR3 bases: TGTGCCACCAGGAAGTTCCCTTCGGGGACACTGAGCTCCTACGAGCAGTACTTC.

The genes are TRBV5-6 and TRBJ2-3, with 8 bases identical to TRBD2. The CDR3 is 16 amino acids. J gave up 6 bases and V 5 bases, and 14 bases lay outside the gene matches. The germline V gene encodes CDR1 SGHDT and CDR2 YYEEEE. The CDR3 DNA reads as TGTGCCAGCAGTTTTAGCGGGACCTCCCGGGCGGATACGCAGTATTTT. This sequence encodes CASSFSGTSRADTQYF.

The rearrangement joins TRBV6-2 or TRBV6-3 to TRBJ2-5, with 8 bases aligning to TRBD1. Germline-derived CDR1 and CDR2 are MNHEY and SVGEGT. This CDR3 region has 16 residues. The J segment lost 7 bases and the V segment lost 0 bases, leaving 10 bases of the junction unmatched. CDR3 bases: TGTGCCAGCAGTTACTCAAGCAGGGGGCGCGGGGTGACCCAGTACTTC. Residues: CASSYSSRGRGVTQYF.

V is TRBV19 and J is TRBJ1-4; 7 bases match TRBD1. J lost 5 bases, V lost 7 bases, and 10 bases had no gene match. Germline loops: CDR1 LNHDA, CDR2 SQIVND (reference sequence). The CDR3 has 15 amino acids. The CDR3 reads CASKTGTIQNEKLFF. The CDR3 bases are TGTGCCAGTAAGACAGGGACCATCCAAAATGAAAAACTGTTTTTT.

The gene calls are TRBV4-1 and TRBJ1-1; perhaps TRBD1 as D (5 bases). The germline V gene has CDR1 MGHRA and CDR2 YSYEKL. Trimming took 6 bases from V and 1 from J, leaving 12 bases between them. This CDR3 comprises 14 residues. Here the CDR3 reads CASRIGRENTEAFF. CDR3 DNA: TGCGCCAGCAGGATAGGCAGGGAGAACACTGAAGCTTTCTTT.

The chain carries TRBV10-3 and TRBJ1-3; 12 bases match TRBD1. Germline-derived CDR1 and CDR2 are ENHRY and SYGVKD. V lost 10 bases to trimming and J lost 4 bases; unmatched junction nucleotides: 5. The CDR3 consists of 14 residues. In nucleotides, the CDR3 is TGTGCCACCGGGACAGGGGGCAAAGGAAACACCATATATTTT. This codes for CATGTGGKGNTIYF.

The genes are TRBV24-1 and TRBJ2-1; D might be TRBD2 (5 bases). The CDR3 sequence is 16 residues long. CDR1 is KGHDR, CDR2 SFDVKD, per germline. V was clipped by 3 bases and J by 6 bases, with 17 bases between them. Here the CDR3 DNA reads TGTGCCACCAGTGATCCCGAGGTAGGGAGTGTCAATGAGCAGTTCTTC. Its translation is CATSDPEVGSVNEQFF.

V is TRBV19 and J is TRBJ2-7; possibly TRBD2 for D (5 bases). The CDR3 length is 12 residues. V was clipped by 1 base and J by 6 bases, with 7 bases between them. CDR1 is LNHDA and CDR2 is SQIVND in the germline V gene (reference sequence). CDR3 region: CASSIGAAEQYF. The CDR3 DNA follows: TGTGCCAGTAGTATAGGAGCGGCCGAGCAGTACTTC.

This clone was seen only a few times. The gene calls are TRBV27 and TRBJ1-4; TRBD1 matches at 7 bases. The germline CDR1 and CDR2 sequences are MNHEY and SMNVEV (reference sequence). The CDR3 contains 16 residues. V dropped 6 bases and J dropped 0; count of bases not matched to a gene: 7. The CDR3 region is CASRPTGRATNEKLFF. CDR3 coding DNA: TGTGCCAGCAGACCGACAGGGCGCGCAACTAATGAAAAACTGTTTTTT.

V and J are TRBV4-2 and TRBJ1-6; 7 bases are a match to TRBD1. Germline V gene sequence: CDR1 LGHNA, CDR2 YNFKEQ. The length of the CDR3 is 15 residues. Trimming at V came to 6 bases and at J to 7 bases, leaving 9 bases not matched to a gene. CDR3 DNA: TGTGCCAGCAGTACACCGGGACAGAAGAATTCACCCCTCCACTTT. As protein: CASSTPGQKNSPLHF.

The genes are TRBV5-1 and TRBJ1-1; D may be TRBD1 (6 bases). This CDR3 region has 15 residues. Trimming removed 4 bases at V and 6 bases at J, with 19 bases between. Per germline, CDR1 SGHRS and CDR2 YFSETQ. The CDR3 loop reads CASSPKAGAGAEAFF. CDR3 sequence (DNA): TGCGCCAGCAGCCCTAAGGCAGGGGCGGGCGCTGAAGCTTTCTTT.

DNA of the CDR3: TGTGCCAGCAGCCAAGAACAAGTCCCCTACGAGCAGTACTTC. Protein: CASSQEQVPYEQYF. The chain is built from TRBV14 and TRBJ2-7; D gene ambiguous. Germline values: CDR1 SGHDN, CDR2 FVKESK. Trimming removed 0 bases from V and 2 bases from J, with 8 bases in between. This CDR3 region has 14 residues.

On this clone: At one of its ends the junction is not consistent with the germline gene, which may arise from a read error. The V and J genes are TRBV7-7 and TRBJ2-7, with 13 bases aligning to TRBD2. CDR1 SSHAT and CDR2 FNYEAQ come from the germline V gene (reference sequence). The CDR3 sequence is 14 residues long. The CDR3 DNA sequence: TGTGCTAGCAGCCCCTCGGGACTAGCGGGAGAGCAGTACTTC. Its translation: CASSPSGLAGEQYF.

V usage is TRBV5-4 and J usage is TRBJ2-5, with D tentatively TRBD2 (6 bases). Germline CDR1 and CDR2: SGHNT and YYREEE (reference sequence). This CDR3 has 14 residues. Trimming removed 4 bases at V and 1 base at J, with 11 bases between. The CDR3 loop is CASSPQRAQETQYF. The CDR3 DNA follows: TGTGCCAGCAGCCCACAGCGGGCCCAAGAGACCCAGTACTTC.

The chain employs TRBV19 and TRBJ1-5; 8 nucleotides match TRBD1. Germline V gene sequence: CDR1 LNHDA, CDR2 SQIVND (reference sequence). The CDR3 extends over 13 amino acids. V was pared by 8 bases and J by 11 bases, with 11 bases of the junction left unmatched. In DNA, the CDR3 is TGTGCCAGTTCGATTAACAGGGGGGAGGCCCAGCATTTT. Translation: CASSINRGEAQHF.

V is TRBV5-5 and J is TRBJ2-2; D may be TRBD1 (6 bases). The CDR3 consists of 14 residues. The V and J ends lost 2 bases and 2 bases respectively, with 7 bases between them. CDR1 and CDR2 (germline): SGHKS, YYEKEE (reference sequence). CDR3 region: CASSFRGNTGELFF. The CDR3 DNA sequence: TGTGCCAGCAGCTTCAGGGGTAACACCGGGGAGCTGTTTTTT.

The V call is TRBV2, the J call TRBJ1-5, with 7 bases identical to TRBD1. The CDR3 is 14 amino acids. Germline V CDR1 and CDR2: SNHLY, FYNNEI. V shed 4 bases and J 3 bases; nucleotides not matched to a gene: 3. The CDR3 loop reads CASSGDSTNQPQHF. The CDR3 DNA is TGTGCCAGCAGTGGGGACAGTACCAATCAGCCCCAGCATTTT.

The gene calls are TRBV10-3 and TRBJ2-7; tentatively, D is TRBD2 (6 bases). Germline CDR1 and CDR2: ENHRY and SYGVKD. The CDR3 loop spans 16 amino acids. The V end was cut by 10 bases, the J end by 0 bases, with 22 bases between. The CDR3 protein is CATLSGEAESSYEQYF. The DNA for the CDR3 is TGTGCCACCCTTTCGGGGGAGGCGGAAAGCTCCTACGAGCAGTACTTC.